The entry that follows covers one T cell receptor (beta chain) sequence. Original methodology: Estimates of nucleated cell counts were drawn from the amplification of reference gene primers. The method was immunoSEQ multiplex PCR; TCRdb's version includes in-frame clones alone and lacks a portion of them. The V and J calls and clone size were taken over from that table, and D and trimming were inferred from the DNA. The sample includes around 120,000 clones, approximately 87% of them seen just once. The CDR3 is 14 residues long. Trimming cost V 4 bases and J 2 bases, with 9 bases left between them. Germline CDR1 and CDR2: LGHNA and YNFKEQ. The source of the sample is a study of blood T cell repertoires in COVID-19. Whole-study context: Acute-phase and convalescent COVID-19 samples originated in the United States, Italy and Spain. Nucleic acid was either cDNA or gDNA, and it came from T cells, B-cell-depleted T cells, or PBMCs.

J is TRBJ2-1 and V is TRBV4-2; the D gene is possibly TRBD2 (5 bases). Sequenced: peripheral blood. The TCR sequence derives from a man aged 65 to 85 who had recovered from COVID-19. CDR3 nucleotides: TGTGCCAGCAGCCCTAGCATTACCTACAATGAGCAGTTCTTC. Its protein is CASSPSITYNEQFF.